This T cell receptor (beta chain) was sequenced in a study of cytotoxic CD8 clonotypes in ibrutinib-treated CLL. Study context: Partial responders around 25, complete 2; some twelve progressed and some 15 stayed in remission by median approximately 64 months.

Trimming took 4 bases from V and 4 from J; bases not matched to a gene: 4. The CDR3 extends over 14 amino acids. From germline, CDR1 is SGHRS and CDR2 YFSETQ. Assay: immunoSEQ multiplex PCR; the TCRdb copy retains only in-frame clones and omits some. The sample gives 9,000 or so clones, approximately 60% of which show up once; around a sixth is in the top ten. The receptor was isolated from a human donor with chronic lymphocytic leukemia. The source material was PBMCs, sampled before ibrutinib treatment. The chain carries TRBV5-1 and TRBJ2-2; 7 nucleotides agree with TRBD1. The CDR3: CASSTGTVTGELFF. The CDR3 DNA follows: TGCGCCAGCAGCACCGGGACAGTCACCGGGGAGCTGTTTTTT.